This TCR beta chain was sequenced during a study of T cells in localized non-small cell lung cancer. Study-level findings and limits: Prolonged overall survival went with higher T cell density in the blood. Measurement of T cell clonality placed uninvolved adjacent lung highest, above the level in tumor. Without multi-region sequencing, intratumor heterogeneity could not be excluded. The study detected a median about 57 of the top 100 tumor clones in adjacent lung.

Only in-frame clones appear in the TCRdb table, and some are missing; sequencing was by immunoSEQ multiplex PCR. The data contain about 13,000 clones, 28% of them singletons. On this clone: The antigen remains unidentified.

V shed 3 bases and J shed 7 bases, with 22 bases lying between them. The CDR3 consists of 17 residues. CDR1 and CDR2 (germline): LNHDA, SQIVND (reference sequence). Sequenced here: lung tumor tissue, sampled before any cancer treatment. The rearrangement links TRBV19 to TRBJ2-1; D is undetermined. This receptor was taken from a female donor at least 60 years old with stage I lung adenocarcinoma. The CDR3 bases are TGTGCCAGTAGTATCTCCGGGCCCTTTTCCACGCGGAATGAGCAGTTCTTC. It specifies CASSISGPFSTRNEQFF.